The clone carrying this T cell receptor (beta chain) was seen more than once but under ten times. What it binds is unknown. The data stem from a study of identical twins. Study-wide results and caveats: Out-of-frame alpha sequences shared by twins showed excess low generation probability. Within monozygotic twins, out-of-frame TCR alpha sharing was underestimated by the models.

A universal primer site arose from template switching, and cDNA bore unique molecular identifiers. A single record per CDR3 protein comes from TCRdb applying MiXCR to the 5' RACE reads. The sample has under 900,000 distinct CDR3 sequences; roughly an eighth are singletons. The germline gives CDR1 LNHNV, CDR2 YYDKDF (reference sequence). The CDR3 consists of 15 residues. The germline V and J ends were trimmed by 1 base and 0 bases, with 7 bases remaining between them. This same sample was also part of a study on yellow fever vaccine responses in identical twins.

The genes are TRBV15 and TRBJ2-1, with D uncertain. This TCR came from a woman aged 18-29 years in good health. Sequencing input: PBMCs. CDR3 sequence: CATSRGASSYNEQFF. In nucleotides, the CDR3 is TGTGCCACCAGCAGAGGAGCAAGCTCCTACAATGAGCAGTTCTTC. Drawing the rest from reference TRBV15 and TRBJ2-1, the complete variable domain is DAMVIQNPRYQVTQFGKPVTLSCSQTLNHNVMYWYQQKSSQAPKLLFHYYDKDFNNEADTPDNFQSRRPNTSFCFLDIRSPGLGDTAMYLCATSRGASSYNEQFFGPGTRLTVL.